This T cell receptor (beta chain) is drawn from a study of regulatory T cells in long-lasting Graves disease (dated by TCRdb to about 2021). For the study in its entirety: To count as having persistent Graves' disease, a patient had to have received antithyroid drug treatment for over 5 years with TSH receptor autoantibodies remaining persistently positive. This study used TCR sequencing and RNA sequencing of peripheral blood to compare persistent Graves' disease patients against newly diagnosed Graves' disease patients. The study was registered as a clinical trial and conducted in China. A total of roughly 33 samples were covered by TCR sequencing, comprising 13 persistent and roughly 20 newly diagnosed Graves' disease patients. On average, persistent Graves' disease patients in the clinical cohort had been on antithyroid drugs for about 10.3 years.

This clonotype was picked up many times. Its antigen specificity is not known. Per-nucleotide qualities are absent, and no much larger clonotype sits a single base away. To prepare the library, multiplex PCR was applied. The sequencing machine was an Illumina HiSeq 4000. iRepertoire HTBI primers and Arm-PCR amplification of CDR3 regions were used to construct TCR beta libraries. Before sequencing, the PCR products went through gel purification. In the source study's methods: Gene usage analysis of CDR3 amino acid clonotypes relied on the roughly 64 TRBV and 15 or so TRBJ segments identified across samples. Filtered high-quality paired reads were merged into contigs using COPE and FqMerger. BLAST was used to align contigs to IMGT TRBV, TRBD and TRBJ reference genes, and CDR3 was defined according to IMGT. Any clonotype with a frequency above 0.1% was classified as a highly expanded clone. Shannon entropy served as the measure of repertoire diversity, while the Gini coefficient captured V-J evenness. A clonotype found in more than one individual was treated as public. TCRdb trimmed public reads at Q25 via fastp, called clones via MiXCR and kept in-frame beta chains. Rows merge per CDR3 protein into single entries with the most common DNA and genes. The V and J calls reflect TCRdb's pipeline rather than the authors' work. A total of about 430,000 distinct CDR3 sequences appear in this sample, 21% of them only once. The top ten constitute 14% of the sample.

The CDR3, cysteine through phenylalanine, is 12 amino acids long. The read is trimmed to its CDR3 DNA, 36 bases read in frame from base 1. CDR1 and CDR2 (MDHEN, SYDVKM) derive from the germline V gene. Trimming at the junction amounts to 6 bases on V and 7 bases on J, and the germline ends lie 13 bases apart. This sample's time point label indicates: persistent/refractory GD, antithyroid drugs over 5 years with positive TRAb. For both TCR sequencing and RNA sequencing, RNA was extracted from PBMCs in TRIzol. The diagnosis of Graves' disease was made according to American Thyroid Association guidelines. The patients came from an endocrinology department in Xi'an, China. From each patient, 8 to 10 milliliters of peripheral blood was collected into an EDTA anticoagulant tube. Ficoll Paque Plus density gradient separation was used to isolate PBMCs, and no additional T cell sorting was done. An Agilent 2100 Bioanalyzer and agarose gel were used to assess RNA quality, and a NanoDrop 2000 was used to measure RNA concentration.

The full study reports these points: Persistent patients shared more public clonotypes among themselves (fewer than 3,000) than newly diagnosed patients did (approximately 970). Only the TCR beta chain was sequenced and analyzed. Peripheral blood alone was examined, since thyroid tissue, which constituted the primary lesion, could not be accessed. Lower TCR Shannon entropy and fewer highly expanded clones were observed in persistent Graves' disease patients than in newly diagnosed patients, which suggested clonal expansion. The small sample size was acknowledged by the authors as a limitation that may reduce accuracy. Persistent disease showed preferential use of TRBV28, TRBJ1-2 and TRBJ2-5, whereas newly diagnosed disease favored TRBV20-1 and TRBJ2-1.

This TCR was sampled from a female donor with Graves disease. The chain joins TRBV28 to TRBJ2-7; no D gene call is confident. The specimen comprised peripheral blood mononuclear cells (PBMCs), sampled when the disease was refractory, from a patient treated with antithyroid drugs. The CDR3 sequence is CASSPGGGEQYF. The nucleotide sequence is given as TGTGCCAGCAGCCCCGGCGGTGGGGAGCAGTACTTC.